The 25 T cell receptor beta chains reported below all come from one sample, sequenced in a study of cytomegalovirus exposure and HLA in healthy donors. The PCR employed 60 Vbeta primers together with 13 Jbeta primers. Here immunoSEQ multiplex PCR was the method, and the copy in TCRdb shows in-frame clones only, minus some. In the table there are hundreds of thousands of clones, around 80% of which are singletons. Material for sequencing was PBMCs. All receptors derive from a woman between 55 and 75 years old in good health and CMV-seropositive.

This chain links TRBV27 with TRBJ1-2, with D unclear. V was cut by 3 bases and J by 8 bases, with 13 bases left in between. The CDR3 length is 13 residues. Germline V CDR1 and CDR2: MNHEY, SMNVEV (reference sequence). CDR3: CASSFLSGPGYTF. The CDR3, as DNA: TGTGCCAGCAGTTTTTTATCTGGCCCCGGCTACACCTTC.

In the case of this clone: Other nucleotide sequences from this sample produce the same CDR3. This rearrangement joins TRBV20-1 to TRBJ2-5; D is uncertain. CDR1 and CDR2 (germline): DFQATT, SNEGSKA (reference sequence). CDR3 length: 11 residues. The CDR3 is CSFLMGETQYF. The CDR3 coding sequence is TGCAGCTTTCTTATGGGCGAGACCCAGTACTTC.

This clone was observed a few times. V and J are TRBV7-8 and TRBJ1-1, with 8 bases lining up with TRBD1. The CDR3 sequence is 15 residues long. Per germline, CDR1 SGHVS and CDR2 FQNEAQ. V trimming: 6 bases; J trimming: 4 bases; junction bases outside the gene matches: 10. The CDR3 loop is CASRKQGERRTEAFF. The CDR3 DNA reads TGTGCCAGCAGAAAACAGGGGGAACGGCGCACTGAAGCTTTCTTT.

The CDR3 reads CASSRRAGQNTEAFF. The CDR3 nucleotides read TGTGCCAGCAGCCGCCGGGCAGGGCAGAACACTGAAGCTTTCTTT. V is TRBV7-6 and J is TRBJ1-1, with D possibly being TRBD1 (5 bases). Germline lookup yields CDR1 SGHVS and CDR2 FNYEAQ. The CDR3 runs to 15 residues. The germline V and J ends were trimmed by 5 bases and 1 base, with 14 bases remaining between them.

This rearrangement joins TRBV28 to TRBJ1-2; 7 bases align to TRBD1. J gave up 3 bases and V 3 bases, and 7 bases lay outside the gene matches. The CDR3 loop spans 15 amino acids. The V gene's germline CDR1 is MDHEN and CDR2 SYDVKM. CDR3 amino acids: CASSFAVRGDYGYTF. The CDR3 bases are TGTGCCAGCAGTTTTGCTGTCAGGGGGGACTATGGCTACACCTTC.

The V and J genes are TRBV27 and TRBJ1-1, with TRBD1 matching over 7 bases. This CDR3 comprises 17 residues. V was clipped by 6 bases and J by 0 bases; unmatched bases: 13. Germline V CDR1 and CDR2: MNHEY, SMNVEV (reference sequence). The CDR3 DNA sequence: TGTGCCAGCAGCATCGAGGGGGCTCGGGGGCTGAACACTGAAGCTTTCTTT. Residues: CASSIEGARGLNTEAFF.

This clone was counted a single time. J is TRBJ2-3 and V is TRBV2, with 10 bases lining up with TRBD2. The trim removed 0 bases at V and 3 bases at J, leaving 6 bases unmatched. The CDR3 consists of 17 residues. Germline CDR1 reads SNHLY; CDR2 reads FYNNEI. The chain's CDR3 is CASSEAFLAGVTDTQYF. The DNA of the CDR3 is TGTGCCAGCAGTGAAGCGTTTCTAGCGGGAGTGACAGATACGCAGTATTTT.

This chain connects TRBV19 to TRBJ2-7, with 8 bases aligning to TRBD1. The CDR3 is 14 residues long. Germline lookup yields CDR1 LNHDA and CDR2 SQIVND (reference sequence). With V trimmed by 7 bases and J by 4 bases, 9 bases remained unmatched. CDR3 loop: CASTARTGSYEQYF. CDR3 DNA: TGTGCCAGTACCGCCCGGACAGGGTCATACGAGCAGTACTTC.

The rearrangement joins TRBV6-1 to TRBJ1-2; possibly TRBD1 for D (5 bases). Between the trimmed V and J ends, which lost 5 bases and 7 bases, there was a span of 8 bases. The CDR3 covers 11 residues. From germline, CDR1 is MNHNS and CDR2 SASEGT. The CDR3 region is CASSSQGGYTF. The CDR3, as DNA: TGTGCCAGCAGTTCCCAGGGTGGCTACACCTTC.

CDR3 nucleotides: TGTGCCAGCAGCTTAGGAACAGGGAGTGAGCAGTTCTTC. It specifies CASSLGTGSEQFF. The J gene is TRBJ2-1, the V gene TRBV7-7, with D possibly matching TRBD1 (6 bases). The germline V gene has CDR1 SSHAT and CDR2 FNYEAQ (reference sequence). V was shortened by 1 base and J by 9 bases, with 10 bases between the two germline ends. The CDR3 runs 13 residues. Together with reference TRBV7-7 and TRBJ2-1, the CDR3 gives the full variable domain: GAGVSQSPRYKVTKRGQDVTLRCDPISSHATLYWYQQALGQGPEFLTYFNYEAQPDKSGLPSDRFSAERPEGSISTLTIQRTEQRDSAMYRCASSLGTGSEQFFGPGTRLTVL.

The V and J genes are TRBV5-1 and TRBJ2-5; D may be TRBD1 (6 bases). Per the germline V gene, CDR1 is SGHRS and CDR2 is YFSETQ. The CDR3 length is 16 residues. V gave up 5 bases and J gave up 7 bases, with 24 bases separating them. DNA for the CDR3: TGCGCCAGCAGTTCCGGACAGTCGTATAGTCGAGGGACCCAGTACTTC. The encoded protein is CASSSGQSYSRGTQYF.

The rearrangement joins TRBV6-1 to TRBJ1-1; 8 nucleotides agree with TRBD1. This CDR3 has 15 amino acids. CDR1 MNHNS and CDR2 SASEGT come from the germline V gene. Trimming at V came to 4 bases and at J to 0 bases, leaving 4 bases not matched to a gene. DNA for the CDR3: TGTGCCAGCAGTGGGAAACAGGGGGTGAACACTGAAGCTTTCTTT. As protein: CASSGKQGVNTEAFF.

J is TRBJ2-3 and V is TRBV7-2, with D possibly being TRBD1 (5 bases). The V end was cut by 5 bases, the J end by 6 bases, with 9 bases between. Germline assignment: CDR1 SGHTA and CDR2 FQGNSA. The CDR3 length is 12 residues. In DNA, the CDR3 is TGTGCCAGCAGCCCAGGGATGGATACGCAGTATTTT. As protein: CASSPGMDTQYF.

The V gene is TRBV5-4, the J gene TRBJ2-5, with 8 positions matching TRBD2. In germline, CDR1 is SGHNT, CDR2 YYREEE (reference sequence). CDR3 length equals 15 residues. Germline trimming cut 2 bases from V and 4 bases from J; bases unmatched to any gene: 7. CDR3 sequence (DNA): TGTGCCAGCAGCTTTCCCAGCGGGAGCGGAGAGACCCAGTACTTC. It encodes CASSFPSGSGETQYF.

The CDR3 nucleotides read TGTGCCAGCAGTTACCCGGAGGGCACTGAAGCTTTCTTT. Protein sequence: CASSYPEGTEAFF. The chain joins TRBV6-5 to TRBJ1-1; D not certain. Trimming removed 2 bases from V and 4 bases from J, with 8 bases in between. The CDR3 runs to 13 residues. The germline V gene encodes CDR1 MNHEY and CDR2 SVGAGI.

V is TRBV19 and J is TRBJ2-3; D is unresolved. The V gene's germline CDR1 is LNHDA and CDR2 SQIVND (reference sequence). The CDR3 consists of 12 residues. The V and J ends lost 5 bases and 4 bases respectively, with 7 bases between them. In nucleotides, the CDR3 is TGTGCCAGTAGTGGCCTGGCAGATACGCAGTATTTT. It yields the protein CASSGLADTQYF.

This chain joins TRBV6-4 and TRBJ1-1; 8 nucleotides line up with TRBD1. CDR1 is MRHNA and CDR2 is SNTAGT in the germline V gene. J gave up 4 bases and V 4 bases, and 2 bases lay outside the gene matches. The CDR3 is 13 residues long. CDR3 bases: TGTGCCAGCAGTGGCACAGGGGGCACTGAAGCTTTCTTT. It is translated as CASSGTGGTEAFF.

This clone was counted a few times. Here the CDR3 DNA reads TGTTCCATTGGCCAGTATGATGGCTACACCTTC. Translated, it gives CSIGQYDGYTF. The chain joins TRBV7-9 to TRBJ1-2; D unresolved. Germline CDR1 SEHNR, CDR2 FQNEAQ (reference sequence). The CDR3 has 11 amino acids.

CDR3 in DNA: TGCGCCACCACCGCGGCAGATACGCAGTATTTT. Translation gives CATTAADTQYF. V and J are TRBV10-2 and TRBJ2-3; D gene ambiguous. Trimming left V 10 bases short and J 4 bases short, with 9 bases between. The CDR3 length is 11 residues. Looked up from germline, CDR1 is WSHSY and CDR2 is SAAADI.

CDR3 bases: TGTGCCAGCAGCTCGCCCCACACTAGCGGGGGCACAGATACGCAGTATTTT. The encoded protein is CASSSPHTSGGTDTQYF. The rearrangement links TRBV13 to TRBJ2-3, with 10 positions matching TRBD2. After removal of 4 bases from V and 1 base from J, the junction contained 8 bases not matched to a gene. From germline, CDR1 is PRHDT and CDR2 FYEKMQ (reference sequence). The CDR3 contains 17 residues. Filled out from reference TRBV13 and TRBJ2-3, the complete variable domain reads AAGVIQSPRHLIKEKRETATLKCYPIPRHDTVYWYQQGPGQDPQFLISFYEKMQSDKGSIPDRFSAQQFSDYHSELNMSSLELGDSALYFCASSSPHTSGGTDTQYFGPGTRLTVL.

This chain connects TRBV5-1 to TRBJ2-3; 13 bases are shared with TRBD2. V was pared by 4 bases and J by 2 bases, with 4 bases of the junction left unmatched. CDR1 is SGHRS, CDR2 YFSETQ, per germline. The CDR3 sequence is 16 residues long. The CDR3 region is CASSPGLAGPTDTQYF. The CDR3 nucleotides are TGCGCCAGCAGCCCGGGACTAGCGGGACCCACAGATACGCAGTATTTT.

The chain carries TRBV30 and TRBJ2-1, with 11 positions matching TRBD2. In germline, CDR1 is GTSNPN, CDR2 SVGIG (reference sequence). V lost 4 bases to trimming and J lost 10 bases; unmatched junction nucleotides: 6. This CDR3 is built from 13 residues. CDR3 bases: TGTGCCTGGACTAGCGGGGGGTCAAGGGAGCAGTTCTTC. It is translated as CAWTSGGSREQFF. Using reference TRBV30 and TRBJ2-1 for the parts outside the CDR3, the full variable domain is SQTIHQWPATLVQPVGSPLSLECTVEGTSNPNLYWYRQAAGRGLQLLFYSVGIGQISSEVPQNLSASRPQDRQFILSSKKLLLSDSGFYLCAWTSGGSREQFFGPGTRLTVL.

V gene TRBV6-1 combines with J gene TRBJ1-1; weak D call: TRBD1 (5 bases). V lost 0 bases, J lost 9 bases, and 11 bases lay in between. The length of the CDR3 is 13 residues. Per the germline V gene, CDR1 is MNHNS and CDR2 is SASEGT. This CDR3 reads CASSEARQGQAFF. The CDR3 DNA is TGTGCCAGCAGTGAAGCACGGCAGGGTCAAGCTTTCTTT.

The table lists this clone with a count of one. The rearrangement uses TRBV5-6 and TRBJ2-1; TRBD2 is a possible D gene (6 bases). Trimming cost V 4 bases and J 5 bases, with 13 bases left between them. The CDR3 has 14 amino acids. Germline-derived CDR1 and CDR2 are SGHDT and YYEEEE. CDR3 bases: TGTGCCAGCAGCACCCTTCGCGGGGACAATGAGCAGTTCTTC. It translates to CASSTLRGDNEQFF. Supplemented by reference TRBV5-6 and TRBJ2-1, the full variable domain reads DAGVTQSPTHLIKTRGQQVTLRCSPKSGHDTVSWYQQALGQGPQFIFQYYEEEERQRGNFPDRFSGHQFPNYSSELNVNALLLGDSALYLCASSTLRGDNEQFFGPGTRLTVL.

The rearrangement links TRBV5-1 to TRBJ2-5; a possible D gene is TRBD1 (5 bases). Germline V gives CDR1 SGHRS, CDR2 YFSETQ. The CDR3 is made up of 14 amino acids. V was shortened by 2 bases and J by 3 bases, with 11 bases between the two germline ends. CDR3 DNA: TGCGCCAGCAGCTTAGGGGTGGTAAAAGAGACCCAGTACTTC. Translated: CASSLGVVKETQYF.